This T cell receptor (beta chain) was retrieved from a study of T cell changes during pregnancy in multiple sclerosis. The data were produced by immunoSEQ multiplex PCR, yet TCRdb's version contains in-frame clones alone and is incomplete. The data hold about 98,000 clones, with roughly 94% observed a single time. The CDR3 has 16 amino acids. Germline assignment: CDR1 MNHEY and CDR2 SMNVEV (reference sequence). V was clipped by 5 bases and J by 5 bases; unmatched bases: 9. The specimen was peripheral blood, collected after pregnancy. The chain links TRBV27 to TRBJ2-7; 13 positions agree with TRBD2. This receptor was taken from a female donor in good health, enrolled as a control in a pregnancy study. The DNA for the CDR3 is TGTGCCAGCAGTCTACTAACTAGCGGGAGGGCCAACGAGCAGTACTTC. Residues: CASSLLTSGRANEQYF.